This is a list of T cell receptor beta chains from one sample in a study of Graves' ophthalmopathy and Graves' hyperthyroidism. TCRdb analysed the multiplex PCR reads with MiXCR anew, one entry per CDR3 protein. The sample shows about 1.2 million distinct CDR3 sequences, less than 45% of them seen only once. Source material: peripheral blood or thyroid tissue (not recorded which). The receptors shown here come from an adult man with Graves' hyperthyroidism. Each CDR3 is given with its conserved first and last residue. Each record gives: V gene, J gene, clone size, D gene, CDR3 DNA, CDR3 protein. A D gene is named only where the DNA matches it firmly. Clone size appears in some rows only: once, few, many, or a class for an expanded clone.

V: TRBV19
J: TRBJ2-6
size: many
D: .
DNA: TGTGCCAGCGGGGAGGCTGGGGCCAACGTCCTGACTTTC
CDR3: CASGEAGANVLTF

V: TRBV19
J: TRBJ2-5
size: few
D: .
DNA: TGTGCCAGCGCGAAAGGAGAGGGCGGAAAGCAAGAGACCCAGTACTTC
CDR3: CASAKGEGGKQETQYF

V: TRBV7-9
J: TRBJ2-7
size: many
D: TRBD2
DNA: TGTGCCAGCAGCCTCCCGGGACTAGCGGGAGTATCCGAGCAGTACTTC
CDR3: CASSLPGLAGVSEQYF

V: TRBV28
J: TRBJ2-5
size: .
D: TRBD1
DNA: TGTGCCGGACAAGACAGGGAAGGGGCCCAAGAGACCCAGTACTTC
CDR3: CAGQDREGAQETQYF

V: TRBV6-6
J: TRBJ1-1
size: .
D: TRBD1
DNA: TGTGCCAGCAGTTACTCGGACAGGGGGCTTACTGAAGCTTTCTTT
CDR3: CASSYSDRGLTEAFF

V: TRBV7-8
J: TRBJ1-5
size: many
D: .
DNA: TGTGCCAGCAGCGCGATTCCGGATCAGCCCCAGCATTTT
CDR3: CASSAIPDQPQHF

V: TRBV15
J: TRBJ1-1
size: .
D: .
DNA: TGTGCCACCAGCAGGAGGGAACCGAACACTGAAGCTTTCTTT
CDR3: CATSRREPNTEAFF

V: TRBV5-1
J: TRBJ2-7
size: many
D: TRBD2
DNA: TGCGCCAGCAGCTTAGCGGGGTGGGACGAGCAGTACTTC
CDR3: CASSLAGWDEQYF

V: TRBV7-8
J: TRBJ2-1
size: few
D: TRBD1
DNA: TGTGCCAGCAGCTTAGAAGGATTCAGGGGGAATGAGCAGTTCTTC
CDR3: CASSLEGFRGNEQFF

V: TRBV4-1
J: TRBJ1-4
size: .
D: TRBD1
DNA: TGCGCCAGCAGCCAAGAACCCGGACAGGGGGGGAAAAAACTGTTTTTT
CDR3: CASSQEPGQGGKKLFF

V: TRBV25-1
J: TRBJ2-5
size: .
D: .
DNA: TGTGCCAGCAGTGCGAGGGAGTCGGAGACCCAGTACTTC
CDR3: CASSARESETQYF

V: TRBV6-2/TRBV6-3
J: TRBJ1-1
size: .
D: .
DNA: TGTGCCAGCAGTTTTCGGGGAACTCCTTTCTTT
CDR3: CASSFRGTPFF

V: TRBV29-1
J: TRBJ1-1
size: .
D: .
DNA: TGCAGCGGGGGGTCGCGGTCTGAAGCTTTCTTT
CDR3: CSGGSRSEAFF

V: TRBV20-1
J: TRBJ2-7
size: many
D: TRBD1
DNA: TGCAGTGCTTCGGGACAGGGTTTCTACGAGCAGTACTTC
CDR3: CSASGQGFYEQYF

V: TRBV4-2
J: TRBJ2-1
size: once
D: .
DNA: TGTGCCAGCAGCCAAGACAACTATGAGCAGTTCTTC
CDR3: CASSQDNYEQFF

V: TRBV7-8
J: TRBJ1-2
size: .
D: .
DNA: TGTGCCAGCAGCTTAAAGATCACAGGGTTGAATGGCTACACCTTC
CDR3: CASSLKITGLNGYTF

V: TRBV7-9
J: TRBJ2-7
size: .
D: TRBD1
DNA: TGTGCCAGCAGCGAGGGGGACAGGGTATACGAGCAGTACTTC
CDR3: CASSEGDRVYEQYF

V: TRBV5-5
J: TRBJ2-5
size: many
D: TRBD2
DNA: TGTGCCAGCAGCTATCAGGGACTAGTCGCAGAGACCCAGTACTTC
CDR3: CASSYQGLVAETQYF

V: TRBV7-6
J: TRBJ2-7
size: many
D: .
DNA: TGTGCCAGCAGCCCCGGACAGTCCCACTACGAGCAGTACTTC
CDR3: CASSPGQSHYEQYF

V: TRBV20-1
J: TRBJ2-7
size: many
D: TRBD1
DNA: TGCAGTGCTAGAGATCGGGACAGGGGGCTCTACGAGCAGTACTTC
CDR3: CSARDRDRGLYEQYF

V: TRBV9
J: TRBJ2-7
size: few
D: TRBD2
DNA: TGTGCCAGCAGCTCCCTCGGGACTACCAACTACGAGCAGTACTTC
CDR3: CASSSLGTTNYEQYF

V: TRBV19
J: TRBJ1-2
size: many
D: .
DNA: TGTGCCAGTACCCCGACAGGTCCGCTTGGCTACACCTTC
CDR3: CASTPTGPLGYTF

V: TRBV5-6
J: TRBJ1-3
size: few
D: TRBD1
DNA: TGTGCCAGCAGCTGGCCGGGACAGGATGGAAACACCATATATTTT
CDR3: CASSWPGQDGNTIYF

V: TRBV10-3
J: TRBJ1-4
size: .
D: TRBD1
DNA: TGTGCCAGCAGTCCGGGACAGCCTGAAAAACTGTTTTTT
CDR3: CASSPGQPEKLFF

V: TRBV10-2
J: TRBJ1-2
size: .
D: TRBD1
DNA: TGCGCCAGCAGTGAGCCGGACAGGGGAATAAGTGGCTACACCTTC
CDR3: CASSEPDRGISGYTF

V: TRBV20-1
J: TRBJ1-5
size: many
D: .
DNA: TGCAGTGCTAGTCCCGGGACACTAATGGGTCAGCCCCAGCATTTT
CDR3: CSASPGTLMGQPQHF

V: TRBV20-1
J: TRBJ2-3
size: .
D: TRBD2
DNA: TGCAGTGCACAAGGACTAGCGGGAGGGCCCCCCGGAGATACGCAGTATTTT
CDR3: CSAQGLAGGPPGDTQYF

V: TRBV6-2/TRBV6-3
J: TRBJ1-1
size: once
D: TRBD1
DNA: TGTGCCAGCAGTTACAGTGACAGGGGAGGTGGGAACACTGAAGCTTTCTTT
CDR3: CASSYSDRGGGNTEAFF

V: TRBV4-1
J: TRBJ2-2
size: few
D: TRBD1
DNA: TGCGCCAGCAGCCAAAGGGACAGGGTAACCGGGGAGCTGTTTTTT
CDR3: CASSQRDRVTGELFF

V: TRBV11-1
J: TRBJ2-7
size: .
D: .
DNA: TGTGCCAGCAGCGTCATTCCGGCGGGCTACGAGCAGTACTTC
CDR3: CASSVIPAGYEQYF

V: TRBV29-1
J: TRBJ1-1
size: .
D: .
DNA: TGCAGCGTTGGTACAGGGAGTGACACTGAAGCTTTCTTT
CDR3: CSVGTGSDTEAFF

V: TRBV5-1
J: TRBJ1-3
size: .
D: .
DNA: TGCGCCGGCAGCTTGGCGGAAGTCAGACCTGGAAACACCATATATTTT
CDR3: CAGSLAEVRPGNTIYF

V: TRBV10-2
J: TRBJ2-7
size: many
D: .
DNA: TGCGCCAGCAGTGAGTCTGTAGCCTACGAGCAGTACTTC
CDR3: CASSESVAYEQYF

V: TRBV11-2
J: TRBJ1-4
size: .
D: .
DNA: TGTGCCAGCAGCTTAGTGGTTTATAGTGAAAAACTGTTTTTT
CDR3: CASSLVVYSEKLFF

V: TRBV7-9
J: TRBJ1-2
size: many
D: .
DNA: TGTGCCAGCACCCTGGAAGGGGGCTACACCTTC
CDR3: CASTLEGGYTF

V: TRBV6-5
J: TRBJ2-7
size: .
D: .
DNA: TGTGCCAGCAGGCGCCGGGACACCGCAATCTACGAGCAGTACTTC
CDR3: CASRRRDTAIYEQYF

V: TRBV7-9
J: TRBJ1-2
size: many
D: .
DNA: TGTGCCAGCAGCTTAGTAGGCAGGGGAGCTTTCGCTGGCTACACCTTC
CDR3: CASSLVGRGAFAGYTF

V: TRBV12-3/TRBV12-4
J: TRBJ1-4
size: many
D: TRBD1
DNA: TGTGCCAGCAGTTCGGGACAGGGGCACAGGGATGAAAAACTGTTTTTT
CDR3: CASSSGQGHRDEKLFF

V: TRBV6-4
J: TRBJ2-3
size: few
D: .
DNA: TGTGCCAGCAGTGACTCCCCTAGTCTCACAGATACGCAGTATTTT
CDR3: CASSDSPSLTDTQYF

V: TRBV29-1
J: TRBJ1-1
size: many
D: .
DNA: TGCAGCGTGGACAGAGAGAATGAAGCTTTCTTT
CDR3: CSVDRENEAFF

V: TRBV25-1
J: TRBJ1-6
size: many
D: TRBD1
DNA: TGTGCCAGCAGCCCCCCTTGGGGGGACAGGAGCTCCTATAATTCACCCCTCCACTTT
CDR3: CASSPPWGDRSSYNSPLHF

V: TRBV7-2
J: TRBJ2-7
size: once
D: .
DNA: TGTGCCAGCAGCTTAGAGGAGGGCCGGTACGAGCAGTACTTC
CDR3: CASSLEEGRYEQYF

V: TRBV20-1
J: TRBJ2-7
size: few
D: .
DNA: TGCAGTGCTAGAGGTCTCGCGTTGACTACTACAGCCTACGAGCAGTACTTC
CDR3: CSARGLALTTTAYEQYF

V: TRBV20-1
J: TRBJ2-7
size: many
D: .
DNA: TGCAGCTTGAGGGAATCCAGCTCCTACGAGCAGTACTTC
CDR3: CSLRESSSYEQYF

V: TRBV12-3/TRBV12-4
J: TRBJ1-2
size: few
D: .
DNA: TGTGCCAGCAGTTTAAGTTCGAGTGACGGCTACACCTTC
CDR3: CASSLSSSDGYTF

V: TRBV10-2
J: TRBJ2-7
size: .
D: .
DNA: TGCGCCAGCAGTGCAGGGGCGAGTAACTACGAGCAGTACTTC
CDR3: CASSAGASNYEQYF

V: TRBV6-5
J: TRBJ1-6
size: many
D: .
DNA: TGTGCCAGCAGGGACAGTAGCTCACCCCTCCACTTT
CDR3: CASRDSSSPLHF

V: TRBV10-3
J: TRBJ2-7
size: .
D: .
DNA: TGTGCCATCAGTGATCAGGGGAAGCAGTACTTC
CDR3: CAISDQGKQYF

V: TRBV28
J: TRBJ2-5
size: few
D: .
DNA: TGTGCCAGCAGTTTATCTGGCGGGGAAGGAGTCTTC
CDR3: CASSLSGGEGVF

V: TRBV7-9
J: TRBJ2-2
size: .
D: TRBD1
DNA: TGTGCCAGCAGCAAACTTCGACAGGGTTGGGGCTCCGGGGAGCTGTTTTTT
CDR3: CASSKLRQGWGSGELFF

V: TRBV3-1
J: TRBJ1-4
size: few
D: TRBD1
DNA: TGTGCCAGCAGCCAAGAGGGACAGCTAAATGAAAAACTGTTTTTT
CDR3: CASSQEGQLNEKLFF

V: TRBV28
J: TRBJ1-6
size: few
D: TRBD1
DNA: TGTGCCACGGGACAGGGTTATAATTCACCCCTCCACTTT
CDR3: CATGQGYNSPLHF